The source of this T cell receptor (beta chain) is a study of blood T cell repertoires in COVID-19. Study-wide context: In each case, the material was cDNA or gDNA derived from T cells, B-cell-depleted T cells, or PBMCs.

This clone was found a few times. Profiling relied on immunoSEQ multiplex PCR, and the TCRdb table lists in-frame clones only, not all of them. Of 150,000 to 200,000 clones in the sample, roughly 70% are singletons; the top ten hold around 2.9%. Germline V gives CDR1 SEHNR, CDR2 FQNEAQ (reference sequence). The length of the CDR3 is 14 residues. V shed 5 bases, J shed 8 bases, and the junction held 11 bases outside the gene matches. This sequence joins TRBV7-9 and TRBJ1-2, with 7 bases matching TRBD1. Material: peripheral blood. The source of this sequence is a woman older than 75 with acute or convalescent COVID-19. The chain's CDR3 is CASSHTRQGLGYTF. The CDR3, as DNA: TGTGCCAGCAGCCACACACGACAGGGCTTGGGCTACACCTTC.